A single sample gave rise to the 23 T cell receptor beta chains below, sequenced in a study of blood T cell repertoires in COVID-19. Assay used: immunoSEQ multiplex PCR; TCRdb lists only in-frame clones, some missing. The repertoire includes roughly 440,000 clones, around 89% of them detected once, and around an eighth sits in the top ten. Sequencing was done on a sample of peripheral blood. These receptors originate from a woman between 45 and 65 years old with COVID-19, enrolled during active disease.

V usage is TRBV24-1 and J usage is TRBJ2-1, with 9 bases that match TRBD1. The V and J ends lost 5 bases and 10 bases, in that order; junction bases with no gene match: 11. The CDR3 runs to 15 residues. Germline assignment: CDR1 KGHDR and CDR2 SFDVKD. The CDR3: CATSAFPGQGSEQFF. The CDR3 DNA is TGTGCCACCAGTGCCTTCCCGGGACAGGGCAGCGAGCAGTTCTTC.

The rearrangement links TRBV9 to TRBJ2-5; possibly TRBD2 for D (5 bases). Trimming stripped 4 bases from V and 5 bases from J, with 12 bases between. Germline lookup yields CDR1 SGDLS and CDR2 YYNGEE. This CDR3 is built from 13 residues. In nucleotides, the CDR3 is TGTGCCAGCAGCCCCGAGGGAAGGGAGACCCAGTACTTC. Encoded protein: CASSPEGRETQYF.

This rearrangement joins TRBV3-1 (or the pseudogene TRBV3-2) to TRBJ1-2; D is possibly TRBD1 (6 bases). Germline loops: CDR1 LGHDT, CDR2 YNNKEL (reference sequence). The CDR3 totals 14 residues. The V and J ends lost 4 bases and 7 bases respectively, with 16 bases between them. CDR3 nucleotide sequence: TGTGCCAGCAGCCTCGGCCAGGGGTCTTCTGGCTACACCTTC. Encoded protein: CASSLGQGSSGYTF.

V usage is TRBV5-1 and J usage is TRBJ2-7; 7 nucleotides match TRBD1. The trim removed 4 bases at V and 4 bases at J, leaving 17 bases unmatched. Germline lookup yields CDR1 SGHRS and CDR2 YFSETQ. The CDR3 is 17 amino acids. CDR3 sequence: CASSHTTPTGRWYEQYF. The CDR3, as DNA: TGCGCCAGCAGCCATACTACTCCGACAGGGCGTTGGTACGAGCAGTACTTC. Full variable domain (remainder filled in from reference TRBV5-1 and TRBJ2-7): KAGVTQTPRYLIKTRGQQVTLSCSPISGHRSVSWYQQTPGQGLQFLFEYFSETQRNKGNFPGRFSGRQFSNSRSEMNVSTLELGDSALYLCASSHTTPTGRWYEQYFGPGTRLTVT.

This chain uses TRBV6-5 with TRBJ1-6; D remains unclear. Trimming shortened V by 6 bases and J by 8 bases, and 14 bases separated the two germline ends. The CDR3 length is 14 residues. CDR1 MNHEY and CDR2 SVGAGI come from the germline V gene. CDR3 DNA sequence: TGTGCCAGCAGCAGAACTGGGCTGGATTCACCCCTCCACTTT. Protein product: CASSRTGLDSPLHF.

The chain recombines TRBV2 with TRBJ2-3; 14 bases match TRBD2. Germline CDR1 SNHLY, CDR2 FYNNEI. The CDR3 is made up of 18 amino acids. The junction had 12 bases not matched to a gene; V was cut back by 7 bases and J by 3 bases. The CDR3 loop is CASNPRLAGGPGTDTQYF. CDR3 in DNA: TGTGCCAGCAACCCGAGACTAGCGGGGGGGCCAGGGACAGATACGCAGTATTTT.

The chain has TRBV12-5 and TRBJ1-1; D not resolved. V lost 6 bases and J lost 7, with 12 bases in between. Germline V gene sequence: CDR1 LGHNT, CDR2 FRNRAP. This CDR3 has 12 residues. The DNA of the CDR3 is TGTGCTAGTGGCGTAGCCCCCATTGAAGCTTTCTTT. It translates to CASGVAPIEAFF.

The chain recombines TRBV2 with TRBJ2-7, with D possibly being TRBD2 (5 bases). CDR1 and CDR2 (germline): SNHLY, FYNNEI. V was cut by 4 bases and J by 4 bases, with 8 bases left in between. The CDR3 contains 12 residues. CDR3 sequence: CASSGEGYEQYF. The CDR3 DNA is TGTGCCAGCAGTGGAGAGGGTTACGAGCAGTACTTC.

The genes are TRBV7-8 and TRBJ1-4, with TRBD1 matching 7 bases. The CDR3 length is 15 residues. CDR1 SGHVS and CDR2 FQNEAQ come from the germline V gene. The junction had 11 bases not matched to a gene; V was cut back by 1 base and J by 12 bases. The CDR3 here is CASSLGRQGVVELFF. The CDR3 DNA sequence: TGTGCCAGCAGCTTAGGAAGACAGGGCGTGGTGGAACTGTTTTTT.

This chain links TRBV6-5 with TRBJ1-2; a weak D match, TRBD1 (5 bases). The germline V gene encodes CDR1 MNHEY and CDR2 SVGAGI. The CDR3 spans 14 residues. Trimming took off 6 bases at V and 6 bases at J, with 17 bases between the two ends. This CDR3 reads CASRRDKTVHGYTF. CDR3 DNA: TGTGCCAGCAGACGCGACAAGACAGTTCATGGCTACACCTTC.

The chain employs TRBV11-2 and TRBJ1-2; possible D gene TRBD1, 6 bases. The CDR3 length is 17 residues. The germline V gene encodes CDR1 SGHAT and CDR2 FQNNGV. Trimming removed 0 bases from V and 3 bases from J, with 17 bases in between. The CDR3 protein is CASSLDRRGGLHYGYTF. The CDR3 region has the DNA TGTGCCAGCAGCTTAGATAGGAGGGGGGGTCTACACTATGGCTACACCTTC.

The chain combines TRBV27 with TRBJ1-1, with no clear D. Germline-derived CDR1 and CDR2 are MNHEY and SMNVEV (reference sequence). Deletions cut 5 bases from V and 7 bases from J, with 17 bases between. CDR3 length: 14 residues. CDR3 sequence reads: CASSLIDGRLEAFF. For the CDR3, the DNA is TGTGCCAGCAGTCTTATAGACGGCAGGCTTGAAGCTTTCTTT.

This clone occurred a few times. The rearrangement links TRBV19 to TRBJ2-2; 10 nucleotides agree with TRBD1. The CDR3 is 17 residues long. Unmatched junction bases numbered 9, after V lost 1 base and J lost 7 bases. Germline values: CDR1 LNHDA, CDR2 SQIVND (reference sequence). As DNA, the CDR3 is TGTGCCAGTAGTATAGGAGGGACAGGGGTGTGGTACGGGGAGCTGTTTTTT. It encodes CASSIGGTGVWYGELFF. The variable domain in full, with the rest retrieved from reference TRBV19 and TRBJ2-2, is DGGITQSPKYLFRKEGQNVTLSCEQNLNHDAMYWYRQDPGQGLRLIYYSQIVNDFQKGDIAEGYSVSREKKESFPLTVTSAQKNPTAFYLCASSIGGTGVWYGELFFGEGSRLTVL.

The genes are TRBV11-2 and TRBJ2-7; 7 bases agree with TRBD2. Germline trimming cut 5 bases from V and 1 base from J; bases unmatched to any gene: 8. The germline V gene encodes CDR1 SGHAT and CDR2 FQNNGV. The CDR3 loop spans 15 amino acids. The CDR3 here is CASSGPSGSSYEQYF. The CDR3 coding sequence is TGTGCCAGCAGCGGTCCTAGCGGATCTTCCTACGAGCAGTACTTC.

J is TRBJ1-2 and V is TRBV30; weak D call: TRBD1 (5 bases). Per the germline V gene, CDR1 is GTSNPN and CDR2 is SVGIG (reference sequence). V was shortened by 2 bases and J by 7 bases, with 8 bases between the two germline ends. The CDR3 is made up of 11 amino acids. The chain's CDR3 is CAWSQGSGYTF. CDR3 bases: TGTGCCTGGAGTCAGGGAAGTGGCTACACCTTC.

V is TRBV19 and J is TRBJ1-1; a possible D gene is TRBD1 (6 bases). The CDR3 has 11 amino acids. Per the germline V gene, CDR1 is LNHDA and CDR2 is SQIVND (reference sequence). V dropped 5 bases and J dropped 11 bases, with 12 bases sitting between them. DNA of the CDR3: TGTGCCAGTAGTTCCCAGGGGAAGGCTTTCTTT. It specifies CASSSQGKAFF.

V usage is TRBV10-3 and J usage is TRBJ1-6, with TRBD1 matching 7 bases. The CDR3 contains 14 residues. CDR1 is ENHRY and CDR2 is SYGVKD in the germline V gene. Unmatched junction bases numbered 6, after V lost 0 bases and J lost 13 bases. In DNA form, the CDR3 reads TGTGCCATCAGTGAGTCAGGACAGGCCCTGCCCCTCCACTTT. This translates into CAISESGQALPLHF.

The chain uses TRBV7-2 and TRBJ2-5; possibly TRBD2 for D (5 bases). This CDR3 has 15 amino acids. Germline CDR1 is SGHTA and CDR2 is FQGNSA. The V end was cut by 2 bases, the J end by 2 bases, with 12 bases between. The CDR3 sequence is CASSLMVAPQETQYF. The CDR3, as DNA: TGTGCCAGCAGCTTAATGGTAGCGCCGCAAGAGACCCAGTACTTC. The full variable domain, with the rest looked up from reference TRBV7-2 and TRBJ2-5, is GAGVSQSPSNKVTEKGKDVELRCDPISGHTALYWYRQSLGQGLEFLIYFQGNSAPDKSGLPSDRFSAERTGGSVSTLTIQRTQQEDSAVYLCASSLMVAPQETQYFGPGTRLLVL.

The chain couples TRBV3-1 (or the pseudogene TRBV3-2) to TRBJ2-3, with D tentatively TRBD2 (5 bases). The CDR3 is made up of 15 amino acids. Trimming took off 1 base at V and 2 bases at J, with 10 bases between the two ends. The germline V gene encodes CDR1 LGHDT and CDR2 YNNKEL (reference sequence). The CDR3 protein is CASSQGPRATDTQYF. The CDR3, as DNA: TGTGCCAGCAGCCAAGGACCGAGGGCCACAGATACGCAGTATTTT.

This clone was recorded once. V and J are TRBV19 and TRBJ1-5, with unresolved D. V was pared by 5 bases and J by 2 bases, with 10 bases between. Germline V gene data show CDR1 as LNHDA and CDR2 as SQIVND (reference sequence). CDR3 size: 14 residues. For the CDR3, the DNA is TGTGCCAGTAGTGTTCTAGGTGGCAATCAGCCCCAGCATTTT. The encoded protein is CASSVLGGNQPQHF.

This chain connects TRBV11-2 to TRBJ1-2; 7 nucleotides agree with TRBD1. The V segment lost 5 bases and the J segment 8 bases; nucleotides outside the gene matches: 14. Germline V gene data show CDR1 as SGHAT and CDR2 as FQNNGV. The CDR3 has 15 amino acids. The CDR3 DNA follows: TGTGCCAGCAGCCCAGGGGGAGCGACCTGGGGCGGCTACACCTTC. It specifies CASSPGGATWGGYTF.

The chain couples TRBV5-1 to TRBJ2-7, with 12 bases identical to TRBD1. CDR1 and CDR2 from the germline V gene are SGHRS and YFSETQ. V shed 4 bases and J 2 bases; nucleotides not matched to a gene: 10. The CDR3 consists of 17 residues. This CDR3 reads CASSLAGTGGATYEQYF. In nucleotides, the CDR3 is TGCGCCAGCAGCCTCGCCGGGACAGGGGGCGCGACCTACGAGCAGTACTTC.

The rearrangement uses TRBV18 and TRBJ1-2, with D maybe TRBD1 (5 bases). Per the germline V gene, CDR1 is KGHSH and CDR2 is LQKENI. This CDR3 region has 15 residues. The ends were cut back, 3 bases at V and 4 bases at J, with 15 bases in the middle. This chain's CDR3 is CASSPLTQGGYGYTF. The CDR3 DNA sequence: TGTGCCAGCTCACCGTTAACTCAGGGTGGCTATGGCTACACCTTC.